The present T cell receptor beta chain was sequenced within a study of blood T cells in healthy people across ages. Study conclusions and caveats: Aged donors had fewer naive CD4+ cells and lower diversity than long-lived donors. CMV infection status of these donors was not known.

It was with a sample-barcoded 5' primer and a J-beta primer mix that a second PCR of roughly 6 to 12 cycles was run. A minimum of 3 million CDR3-containing paired-end reads was obtained for each sample. TCRdb processed the 5' RACE reads anew with MiXCR; each CDR3 protein has one entry. Here the sample spans about 720,000 distinct CDR3 sequences, about a fifth being singletons. Comment on this clonotype: The antigen remains unidentified.

With V trimmed by 5 bases and J by 0 bases, 12 bases remained unmatched. The CDR3 has 17 residues. Germline assignment: CDR1 SGHTA and CDR2 FQGNSA. The chain links TRBV7-2 to TRBJ1-1; 7 positions match TRBD1. Sequenced: blood. This receptor was obtained from a man aged 70-80 years in good health. The CDR3 DNA reads as TGTGCCAGCAGCCGACAGGGCGGCGGTCGAGTGAACACTGAAGCTTTCTTT. Amino acid sequence: CASSRQGGGRVNTEAFF.